The T cell receptor (beta chain) under discussion was sequenced for a study of Graves' ophthalmopathy and Graves' hyperthyroidism (dated by TCRdb to the late 2010s). A note on the overall study: Peripheral blood was collected at initial diagnosis, before any treatment. The study used TCR beta repertoire signatures to distinguish Graves' ophthalmopathy from Graves' hyperthyroidism and to predict progression to ophthalmopathy. In total, 120 to 150 blood samples were TCR-sequenced: under 45 ophthalmopathy, approximately 80 hyperthyroidism and about 17 hyperthyroidism-to-ophthalmopathy patients. To explore V-J signatures distinguishing ophthalmopathy from hyperthyroidism, a discovery set of roughly 100 patients (roughly 45 ophthalmopathy, roughly 56 stable hyperthyroidism) was enrolled. An independent validation cohort was composed of about 20 hyperthyroidism patients and 17 patients who later progressed from hyperthyroidism to ophthalmopathy. In five or six hyperthyroidism patients, the T-cell repertoires found in thyroid tissue were compared with those found in blood. Following sampling, methimazole starting at 30 mg daily was administered to hyperthyroidism patients, and high-dose intravenous methylprednisolone was administered to ophthalmopathy patients.

Hyperthyroidism was considered stable if no progression to ophthalmopathy occurred within 18 months of follow-up. Hyperthyroidism patients were newly diagnosed, with disease duration under 2 months, and aged 18 to 65 years. Patients were excluded if they had other autoimmune diseases, uncontrolled infections, pregnancy or lactation. Clinical symptoms, serum thyroxine, TRAb, thyroid ultrasound and orbital computed tomography were used for diagnosis. PBMCs were isolated from roughly 10 ml of fresh peripheral blood by Ficoll-Paque density gradient centrifugation. Trizol reagent was used to extract the total RNA, and its quality was then checked on an Agilent 2100 Bioanalyzer. Per the germline V gene, SGHVS is the CDR1 and FQNEAQ is the CDR2. The germline V end is reduced by 5 bases and the J end by 4 bases; junction bases left unmatched: 8. The CDR3 goes from the cysteine to the phenylalanine over 16 residues. The only DNA kept is the CDR3, 48 bases in frame from the first base.

For repertoire sequencing, the TCR beta CDR3 regions were amplified from RNA transcripts. A first-round RT-PCR used HTBI primers with the Qiagen OneStep RT-PCR kit, followed by a second-round multiplex PCR, size selection and purification. Sequencing of the libraries was carried out on an Illumina HiSeq2000 in paired-end mode with 100 bp reads. Concerning the study's data processing: SOAPnuke was used to process the reads, throwing out any read that had adapters, had uncalled bases, had a mean Phred below 15, or lacked an exact constant-primer or identifier match. COPE v1.2.5 was used to merge high-quality paired reads. Unique nucleotide sequences were defined as clonotypes and aligned to IMGT TRB V, D and J references using MiTCR v1.1. Analysis was restricted to V-J combinations with a frequency above 0.0001, which covered over 98% of repertoires. For each V-J combination, a TCR clonal expansion and chaos score was defined as F50 clonal expansion divided by the chaos observed in the TCRdist matrix. Welch's t-statistics and random forest were used to narrow the features down to roughly twelve V-J combinations, which were then fed into a naive Bayes classifier. The Morisita-Horn index was used to measure how similar the thyroid and blood repertoires were. TCRdb reanalyzed the raw reads on its own, using fastp at Q25 for trimming and MiXCR for clone calling, and kept in-frame beta chains. Rows are unified per CDR3 protein, each entry keeping the most common DNA and genes. These V and J calls derive from TCRdb rather than the authors' analysis. The sample profile shows roughly 400,000 distinct CDR3 sequences; approximately 17% of them were found once. The top ten clonotypes cover roughly 2.4% of the sample.

The paper's findings and limits, for the study overall: In validation, the model predicted ophthalmopathy progression with roughly 68% sensitivity and roughly 72% specificity; 12 predicted patients were CT-confirmed with GO in a median of 6.5 months. No statistical method was used to predetermine the sample size, and group allocation was not hidden from the investigators. Most of the expanded thyroid clonotypes with a frequency above 0.001 were also detected in blood, and it was suggested that the thyroid immune response may be reflected by blood repertoires. The 13-signature model separated ophthalmopathy from stable hyperthyroidism with approximately 85% sensitivity and roughly 84% specificity in cross-validation, and 80%/75% in the test set.

Notes on this clonotype: Its antigen is still unknown. Base qualities were left out, and no much larger clone turns up one base away.

The source of this sequence is an adult woman with stable Graves' hyperthyroidism. The chain is made from TRBV7-8 and TRBJ2-2, with 9 bases matching TRBD1. The specimen was peripheral blood. The nucleotide sequence reads TGTGCCAGCAGCCCTTTACAGGGGGCCGGCACCGGGGAGCTGTTTTTT. This gives the protein CASSPLQGAGTGELFF.